This TCR beta chain came from a study of T cell responses to AZD1222 COVID-19 vaccine. In regard to this clone: What it recognizes is unknown.

The protocol was immunoSEQ multiplex PCR, while the TCRdb copy is restricted to in-frame clones and leaves out a portion. Among about 82,000 clones listed, 90% to 95% were seen once. Study-wide results and limits: Spike-wide coverage was observed for vaccine-associated CD4 TCRs, with dominant responses at 160-218 and 743-854. Repertoire sampling occurred only after the peak T cell response.

The CDR3 loop spans 17 amino acids. Germline V gene data show CDR1 as DFQATT and CDR2 as SNEGSKA (reference sequence). V lost 3 bases, J lost 2 bases, and 12 bases stayed unmatched. The sample was peripheral blood, taken on day 0 of AZD1222 vaccination. The receptor was isolated from an adult in good health. The V call is TRBV20-1, the J call TRBJ1-5; 8 nucleotides align to TRBD1. Written as DNA, the CDR3 is TGCAGTGCTAGTTCAGGACAGGGTGAGGGGGGCAATCAGCCCCAGCATTTT. Its protein product is CSASSGQGEGGNQPQHF.